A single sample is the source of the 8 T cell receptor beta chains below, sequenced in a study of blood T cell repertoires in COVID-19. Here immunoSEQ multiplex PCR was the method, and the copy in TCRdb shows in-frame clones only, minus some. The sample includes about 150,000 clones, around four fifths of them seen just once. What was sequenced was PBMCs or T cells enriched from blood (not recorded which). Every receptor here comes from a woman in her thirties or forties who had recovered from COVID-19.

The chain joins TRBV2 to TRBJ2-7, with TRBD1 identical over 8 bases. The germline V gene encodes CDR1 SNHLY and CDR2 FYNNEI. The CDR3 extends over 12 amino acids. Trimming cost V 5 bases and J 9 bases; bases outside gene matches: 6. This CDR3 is CASSIDRGRQYF. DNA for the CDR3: TGTGCCAGCAGTATTGACAGGGGTAGGCAGTACTTC.

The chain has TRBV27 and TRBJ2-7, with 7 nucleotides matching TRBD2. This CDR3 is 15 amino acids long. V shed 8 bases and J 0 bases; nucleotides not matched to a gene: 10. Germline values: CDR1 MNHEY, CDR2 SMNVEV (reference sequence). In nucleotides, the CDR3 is TGTGCCAGCGCTTCACTAGCGCAAAGCTCCTACGAGCAGTACTTC. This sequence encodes CASASLAQSSYEQYF.

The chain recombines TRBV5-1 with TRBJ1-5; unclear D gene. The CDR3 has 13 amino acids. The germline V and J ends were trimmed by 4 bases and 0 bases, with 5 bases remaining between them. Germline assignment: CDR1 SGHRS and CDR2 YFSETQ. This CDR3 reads CASSPGSNQPQHF. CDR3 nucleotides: TGCGCCAGCAGCCCCGGTAGCAATCAGCCCCAGCATTTT.

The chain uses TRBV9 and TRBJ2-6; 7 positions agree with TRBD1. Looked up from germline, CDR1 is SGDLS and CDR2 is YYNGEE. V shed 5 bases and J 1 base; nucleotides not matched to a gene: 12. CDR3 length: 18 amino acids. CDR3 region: CASSGSWDRNSGANVLTF. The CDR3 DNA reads TGTGCCAGCAGTGGCTCCTGGGACAGAAATTCTGGGGCCAACGTCCTGACTTTC. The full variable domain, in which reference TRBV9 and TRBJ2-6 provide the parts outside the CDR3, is DSGVTQTPKHLITATGQRVTLRCSPRSGDLSVYWYQQSLDQGLQFLIQYYNGEERAKGNILERFSAQQFPDLHSELNLSSLELGDSALYFCASSGSWDRNSGANVLTFGAGSRLTVL.

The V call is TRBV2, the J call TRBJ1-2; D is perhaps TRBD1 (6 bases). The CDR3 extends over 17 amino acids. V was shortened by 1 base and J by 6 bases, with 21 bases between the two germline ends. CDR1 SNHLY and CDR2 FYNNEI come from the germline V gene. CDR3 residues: CASSEGPTGLEYDGYTF. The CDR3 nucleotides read TGTGCCAGCAGTGAAGGACCCACAGGGCTCGAGTATGATGGCTACACCTTC.

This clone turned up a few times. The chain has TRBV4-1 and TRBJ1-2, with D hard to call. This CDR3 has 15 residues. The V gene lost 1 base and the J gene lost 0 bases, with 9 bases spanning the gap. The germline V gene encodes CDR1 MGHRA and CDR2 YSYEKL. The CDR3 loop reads CASSQGVAPNYGYTF. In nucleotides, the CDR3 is TGCGCCAGCAGCCAAGGAGTTGCGCCTAACTATGGCTACACCTTC.

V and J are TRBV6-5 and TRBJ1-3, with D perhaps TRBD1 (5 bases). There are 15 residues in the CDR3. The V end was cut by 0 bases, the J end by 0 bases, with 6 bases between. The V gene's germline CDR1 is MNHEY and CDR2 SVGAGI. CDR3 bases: TGTGCCAGCAGTTACTCGACAGACTCTGGAAACACCATATATTTT. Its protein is CASSYSTDSGNTIYF.

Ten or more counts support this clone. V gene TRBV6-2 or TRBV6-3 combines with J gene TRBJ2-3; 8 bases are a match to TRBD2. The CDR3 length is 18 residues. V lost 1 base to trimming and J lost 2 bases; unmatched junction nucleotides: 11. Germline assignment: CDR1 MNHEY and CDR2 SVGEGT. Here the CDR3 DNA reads TGTGCCAGCAGTTACTTACCGTTCAGCGGGGGAAACACAGATACGCAGTATTTT. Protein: CASSYLPFSGGNTDTQYF.